Listed below are T cell receptor beta chains from one sample, sequenced in a study of blood T cell repertoires in COVID-19. TCRdb's table, derived via immunoSEQ multiplex PCR, lists solely in-frame clones and lacks some. In the table there are about 40,000 clones, over 70% of which are singletons. What was sequenced was peripheral blood. The receptors were gathered from a woman in her 70s with acute or convalescent COVID-19. Both conserved end residues are part of each CDR3. The order of the fields is V gene, D gene, clone size, CDR3 length, J gene, CDR3 DNA, CDR3 protein. D genes are given only for firm matches. Clone size, where shown, is once, few, many, or a class for clones that have expanded.

v_gene: TRBV11-2; d_gene: .; abundance: .; len: 15; j_gene: TRBJ2-3; CDR3nt: TGTGCCAGCAGCTTTAACTCTCTTGGCACAGATACGCAGTATTTT; CDR3aa: CASSFNSLGTDTQYF
v_gene: TRBV27; d_gene: TRBD1; abundance: .; len: 15; j_gene: TRBJ2-1; CDR3nt: TGTGCCAGCAGTTTAGGAGGGACAGGGCTCAATGAGCAGTTCTTC; CDR3aa: CASSLGGTGLNEQFF
v_gene: TRBV7-2; d_gene: TRBD1; abundance: .; len: 15; j_gene: TRBJ1-5; CDR3nt: TGTGCCAGCAGCTCCCAAACAGGGGAAAATCAGCCCCAGCATTTT; CDR3aa: CASSSQTGENQPQHF
v_gene: TRBV12-3/TRBV12-4; d_gene: .; abundance: .; len: 13; j_gene: TRBJ1-2; CDR3nt: TGTGCCAGCACCGTACAGGGTATCAAGGGCTACACCTTC; CDR3aa: CASTVQGIKGYTF
v_gene: TRBV30; d_gene: TRBD1; abundance: .; len: 8; j_gene: TRBJ1-2; CDR3nt: TGTCAGGGGGGTGGCTACACCTTC; CDR3aa: CQGGGYTF
v_gene: TRBV18; d_gene: TRBD1; abundance: .; len: 16; j_gene: TRBJ2-1; CDR3nt: TGTGCCAGCTCACCGAAGCGGGACAGGGTAGGCAATGAGCAGTTCTTC; CDR3aa: CASSPKRDRVGNEQFF
v_gene: TRBV7-2; d_gene: .; abundance: .; len: 15; j_gene: TRBJ2-2; CDR3nt: TGTGCCAGCAGCTTAGGCAGAATAAACACCGGGGAGCTGTTTTTT; CDR3aa: CASSLGRINTGELFF
v_gene: TRBV27; d_gene: .; abundance: .; len: 16; j_gene: TRBJ2-2; CDR3nt: TGTGCCAGCACCTCCTGGGCGGGGATGAACACCGGGGAGCTGTTTTTT; CDR3aa: CASTSWAGMNTGELFF
v_gene: TRBV3-1/TRBV3-2; d_gene: TRBD1; abundance: .; len: 17; j_gene: TRBJ1-5; CDR3nt: TGTGCCAGCAGCCAAAACAGGGGCCCCTATAGCAATCAGCCCCAGCATTTT; CDR3aa: CASSQNRGPYSNQPQHF
v_gene: TRBV2; d_gene: .; abundance: .; len: 15; j_gene: TRBJ2-6; CDR3nt: TGTGCCAGCAGTGACGGGACTCCTGGGGCCAACGTCCTGACTTTC; CDR3aa: CASSDGTPGANVLTF
v_gene: TRBV13; d_gene: TRBD2; abundance: .; len: 16; j_gene: TRBJ2-1; CDR3nt: TGTGCCAGCAGCTTCGGGACTAGCGGGAGATACAATGAGCAGTTCTTC; CDR3aa: CASSFGTSGRYNEQFF
v_gene: TRBV6-5; d_gene: .; abundance: .; len: 14; j_gene: TRBJ1-2; CDR3nt: TGTGCCAGCAGTTACTCCGTGGCGGGGAATGGCTACACCTTC; CDR3aa: CASSYSVAGNGYTF
v_gene: TRBV18; d_gene: .; abundance: .; len: 14; j_gene: TRBJ2-2; CDR3nt: TGTGCCAGCTCACCAGCAGGGGATCCCGGGGAGCTGTTTTTT; CDR3aa: CASSPAGDPGELFF
v_gene: TRBV29-1; d_gene: TRBD1; abundance: .; len: 13; j_gene: TRBJ1-4; CDR3nt: TGCAGCGTCGCTGACAGGGCAAGGGAAAAACTGTTTTTT; CDR3aa: CSVADRAREKLFF
v_gene: TRBV20-1; d_gene: .; abundance: .; len: 13; j_gene: TRBJ2-1; CDR3nt: TGCAGTGCTAGTTCCCTAGCCCAAAATGAGCAGTTCTTC; CDR3aa: CSASSLAQNEQFF
v_gene: TRBV30; d_gene: .; abundance: .; len: 13; j_gene: TRBJ1-6; CDR3nt: TGTGCCTGGAGTGTACGGGGTAATTCACCCCTCCACTTT; CDR3aa: CAWSVRGNSPLHF
v_gene: TRBV6-2/TRBV6-3; d_gene: .; abundance: .; len: 14; j_gene: TRBJ2-3; CDR3nt: TGTGCCAGCAGTACCCGGGGGAGCACAGATACGCAGTATTTT; CDR3aa: CASSTRGSTDTQYF
v_gene: TRBV27; d_gene: TRBD1; abundance: .; len: 12; j_gene: TRBJ1-2; CDR3nt: TGTGCCAGCTGGACAGGGGGTGAAAGCTACACCTTC; CDR3aa: CASWTGGESYTF
v_gene: TRBV19; d_gene: TRBD2; abundance: .; len: 14; j_gene: TRBJ2-1; CDR3nt: TGTGCCAGTAGTCCAGAAGTCCTAGCGGGAGAGCAGTTCTTC; CDR3aa: CASSPEVLAGEQFF
v_gene: TRBV7-9; d_gene: TRBD1; abundance: .; len: 15; j_gene: TRBJ1-1; CDR3nt: TGTGCCAGCAGCTACCCGACAGGGGGGGGGACTGAAGCTTTCTTT; CDR3aa: CASSYPTGGGTEAFF
v_gene: TRBV7-2; d_gene: .; abundance: .; len: 15; j_gene: TRBJ1-5; CDR3nt: TGTGCCAGCAGCTTATACCGGGATAGCAATCAGCCCCAGCATTTT; CDR3aa: CASSLYRDSNQPQHF
v_gene: TRBV7-2; d_gene: TRBD1; abundance: few; len: 14; j_gene: TRBJ1-6; CDR3nt: TGTGCCAGCAGCTTCCGGGACAGGGGAACACCCCTCCACTTT; CDR3aa: CASSFRDRGTPLHF
v_gene: TRBV5-5; d_gene: .; abundance: once; len: 13; j_gene: TRBJ2-1; CDR3nt: TGTGCCAGCAGCTTGATAGAGGGCTATGAGCAGTTCTTC; CDR3aa: CASSLIEGYEQFF
v_gene: TRBV7-3; d_gene: TRBD1; abundance: .; len: 12; j_gene: TRBJ1-1; CDR3nt: TGTGCCAGCAGCCCTGACAGGGCTCTGCTGGCGTTT; CDR3aa: CASSPDRALLAF
v_gene: TRBV27; d_gene: TRBD2; abundance: .; len: 13; j_gene: TRBJ2-1; CDR3nt: TGTGCCAGCAAGCGGGAGATCTCCAATGAGCAGTTCTTC; CDR3aa: CASKREISNEQFF
v_gene: TRBV5-1; d_gene: TRBD1; abundance: .; len: 17; j_gene: TRBJ1-6; CDR3nt: TGCGCCAGCAGCTTAGTAACCGGGACAGGGTGGGGATCACCCCTCCACTTT; CDR3aa: CASSLVTGTGWGSPLHF